The 29 T cell receptor beta chains listed next were all sequenced from one sample in a study of T cell repertoires in cytomegalovirus infection. TCRdb analysed the reads with MiXCR anew, one entry per CDR3 protein. The table has more than 85,000 distinct CDR3 sequences, 20% to 30% seen once. Source material: CD8+ T cells from PBMCs. The source is a human donor in good health (CMV status not recorded). Some clones in this sample may be carry-over from other donors' samples.

This clonotype was detected only a few times. The genes are TRBV28 and TRBJ1-2, with TRBD1 matching over 11 bases. After removal of 3 bases from V and 7 bases from J, the junction contained 4 bases not matched to a gene. Germline assignment: CDR1 MDHEN and CDR2 SYDVKM. The CDR3 covers 14 residues. Here the CDR3 reads CASSFGQGAFGYTF. The CDR3 coding sequence is TGTGCCAGCAGTTTTGGACAGGGGGCGTTTGGCTACACCTTC.

The chain is built from TRBV5-4 and TRBJ2-5; D gene unclear. Per germline, CDR1 SGHNT and CDR2 YYREEE (reference sequence). The V and J ends lost 3 bases and 3 bases respectively, with 6 bases between them. The CDR3 spans 12 residues. The CDR3: CASSSMEETQYF. The CDR3 nucleotides read TGTGCCAGCAGCTCGATGGAAGAGACCCAGTACTTC. The full variable domain, completed using reference TRBV5-4 and TRBJ2-5, is ETGVTQSPTHLIKTRGQQVTLRCSSQSGHNTVSWYQQALGQGPQFIFQYYREEENGRGNFPPRFSGLQFPNYSSELNVNALELDDSALYLCASSSMEETQYFGPGTRLLVL.

A few counts support this clonotype. CDR3 nucleotide sequence: TGCAGTGCGGAACGCCGGGACAGGACGGGTGAGCAGTACTTC. Translating gives CSAERRDRTGEQYF. The V gene is TRBV20-1, the J gene TRBJ2-7; 8 positions agree with TRBD1. Trimming removed 6 bases from V and 7 bases from J; junction bases left unmatched: 14. CDR3 length equals 14 residues. Germline CDR1 and CDR2: DFQATT and SNEGSKA (reference sequence).

This clonotype has ten or more counts. The chain joins TRBV4-2 to TRBJ1-2; no clear D. Germline V gives CDR1 LGHNA, CDR2 YNFKEQ. Trimming left V 0 bases short and J 2 bases short, with 16 bases between. The CDR3 is 17 residues long. The CDR3 DNA reads as TGTGCCAGCAGCCAAGATCTCACACCGGCCCCCAACTATGGCTACACCTTC. Its translation is CASSQDLTPAPNYGYTF.

The table lists this clonotype with many counts. The chain couples TRBV7-2 to TRBJ2-1; either TRBD1 or TRBD2 may supply D (5 bases each). The V gene's germline CDR1 is SGHTA and CDR2 FQGNSA. This CDR3 contains 12 residues. The V gene lost 5 bases and the J gene lost 10 bases, with 12 bases spanning the gap. In DNA, the CDR3 is TGTGCCAGCAGCCTAAGTGGGGACGAGCAGTTCTTC. This gives the protein CASSLSGDEQFF. Looking up the rest from reference TRBV7-2 and TRBJ2-1 gives the full variable domain: GAGVSQSPSNKVTEKGKDVELRCDPISGHTALYWYRQSLGQGLEFLIYFQGNSAPDKSGLPSDRFSAERTGGSVSTLTIQRTQQEDSAVYLCASSLSGDEQFFGPGTRLTVL.

This clonotype was observed a few times. The rearrangement links TRBV20-1 to TRBJ2-2; 10 bases are shared with TRBD1. The CDR3 sequence is 16 residues long. The V gene's germline CDR1 is DFQATT and CDR2 SNEGSKA (reference sequence). The J segment lost 3 bases and the V segment lost 0 bases, leaving 4 bases of the junction unmatched. CDR3 nucleotide sequence: TGCAGTGCTAGAGATCCCGGGACAGGGGACACCGGGGAGCTGTTTTTT. Amino acids: CSARDPGTGDTGELFF.

In its sample, this clonotype was seen a few times. This rearrangement joins TRBV7-9 to TRBJ2-5; 7 nucleotides agree with TRBD1. Germline CDR1 reads SEHNR; CDR2 reads FQNEAQ (reference sequence). CDR3 length: 12 amino acids. J was trimmed by 5 bases and V by 8 bases; bases with no gene match: 5. CDR3 DNA: TGTGCCAGCGACAGGGACCGTGAGACCCAGTACTTC. Its protein product is CASDRDRETQYF. Together with reference TRBV7-9 and TRBJ2-5, the CDR3 gives the full variable domain: DTGVSQNPRHKITKRGQNVTFRCDPISEHNRLYWYRQTLGQGPEFLTYFQNEAQLEKSRLLSDRFSAERPKGSFSTLEIQRTEQGDSAMYLCASDRDRETQYFGPGTRLLVL.

This clonotype has a handful of counts. CDR3 protein: CASSVGLGGYYEQYF. CDR3 nucleotides: TGTGCCAGCAGCGTCGGACTAGGTGGATACTACGAGCAGTACTTC. This chain connects TRBV7-2 to TRBJ2-7; 7 positions match TRBD2. Germline V CDR1 and CDR2: SGHTA, FQGNSA. V was clipped by 5 bases and J by 3 bases; unmatched bases: 10. The CDR3 loop spans 15 amino acids.

Many counts were recorded for this clonotype. The CDR3 reads CASGSLAGGPTDTQYF. For the CDR3, the DNA is TGTGCCAGCGGAAGCCTAGCGGGAGGGCCCACAGATACGCAGTATTTT. The gene calls are TRBV6-1 and TRBJ2-3, with 12 bases that match TRBD2. The germline gives CDR1 MNHNS, CDR2 SASEGT. V trimming: 8 bases; J trimming: 2 bases; junction bases outside the gene matches: 8. The CDR3 is 16 amino acids.

The J gene is TRBJ1-1, the V gene TRBV4-1, with TRBD1 as a possible D gene (6 bases). CDR1 and CDR2 from the germline V gene are MGHRA and YSYEKL. The CDR3 runs 14 residues. V was pared by 0 bases and J by 5 bases, with 10 bases between. Here the CDR3 reads CASSQENRATEAFF. The CDR3 region has the DNA TGCGCCAGCAGCCAAGAAAACAGGGCGACTGAAGCTTTCTTT.

This chain uses TRBV9 with TRBJ2-1; D gene uncertain. The CDR3 contains 14 residues. V was trimmed by 3 bases and J by 0 bases, leaving 7 bases between them. Germline V CDR1 and CDR2: SGDLS, YYNGEE. The CDR3, as DNA: TGTGCCAGCAGCGCCATAAGCTCCTACAATGAGCAGTTCTTC. Its protein product is CASSAISSYNEQFF.

The chain carries TRBV12-3 or TRBV12-4 and TRBJ2-7, with 15 bases that match TRBD2. The CDR3 is 16 residues long. The V segment lost 5 bases and the J segment 3 bases; nucleotides outside the gene matches: 5. CDR3 nucleotide sequence: TGTGCCAGCAGTCGGGGGACTAGCGGGAGGATCTACGAGCAGTACTTC. This translates into CASSRGTSGRIYEQYF.

The chain recombines TRBV6-4 with TRBJ2-1, with 12 bases aligning to TRBD1. The CDR3 consists of 16 residues. V dropped 3 bases and J dropped 10; count of bases not matched to a gene: 10. Germline V gene data show CDR1 as MRHNA and CDR2 as SNTAGT. The CDR3, as DNA: TGTGCCAGCAGTGAATTACCGGGACAGGGGGCGCGGGAGCAGTTCTTC. Translated: CASSELPGQGAREQFF.

This clonotype was recorded many times. This chain's CDR3 is CASSLLGESVRGKETQYF. The CDR3 DNA is TGTGCCAGCAGCTTATTGGGGGAGTCGGTCCGTGGAAAAGAGACCCAGTACTTC. The rearrangement links TRBV7-2 to TRBJ2-5, with D possibly called TRBD1 or TRBD2 (5 bases each). V lost 2 bases and J 3 bases, leaving 22 bases between the germline ends. Per germline, CDR1 SGHTA and CDR2 FQGNSA. The CDR3 extends over 18 amino acids.

This clonotype has ten or more counts. This chain connects TRBV7-9 to TRBJ1-4; tentatively, D is TRBD1 (5 bases). This CDR3 contains 18 residues. Germline lookup yields CDR1 SEHNR and CDR2 FQNEAQ (reference sequence). The V end was cut by 5 bases, the J end by 0 bases, with 19 bases between. DNA of the CDR3: TGTGCCAGCAGCCCACGGCGGGGGGAAGCCGCAACTAATGAAAAACTGTTTTTT. Its translation: CASSPRRGEAATNEKLFF.

This clonotype was seen only once. This rearrangement joins TRBV7-3 to TRBJ1-5; D remains ambiguous. The CDR3 is 13 residues long. Germline CDR1 reads SGHTA; CDR2 reads FQGTGA. Trimming removed 10 bases from V and 4 bases from J, with 14 bases in between. The CDR3 sequence: CATISQENQPQHF. CDR3 bases: TGTGCCACCATCTCCCAGGAAAATCAGCCCCAGCATTTT.

This clonotype was seen at least ten times. V is TRBV20-1 and J is TRBJ2-7; 7 bases align to TRBD2. Germline CDR1 DFQATT, CDR2 SNEGSKA (reference sequence). The CDR3 has 14 residues. With V trimmed by 0 bases and J by 3 bases, 5 bases remained unmatched. CDR3 residues: CSARDFTGGYEQYF. The CDR3 DNA reads as TGCAGTGCTAGAGATTTCACGGGAGGCTACGAGCAGTACTTC.

The J gene is TRBJ1-2, the V gene TRBV11-2; D unclear. Trimming shortened V by 1 base and J by 7 bases, and 16 bases separated the two germline ends. Germline CDR1 is SGHAT and CDR2 is FQNNGV. The CDR3 covers 15 residues. CDR3 coding DNA: TGTGCCAGCAGCTTAGGGGCGCGGCGGGAAGGTGGCTACACCTTC. Translating gives CASSLGARREGGYTF.

In its sample, this clonotype was seen a few times. The V gene is TRBV11-2, the J gene TRBJ2-3, with a possible D match to TRBD1 (5 bases). The germline V gene has CDR1 SGHAT and CDR2 FQNNGV. CDR3 length: 17 residues. Trimming pared 4 bases from V and 1 base from J, leaving 18 bases between. The CDR3 here is CASSSYGGAGRTDTQYF. The CDR3 DNA is TGTGCCAGCAGCTCTTATGGTGGGGCAGGGCGCACAGATACGCAGTATTTT.

This clonotype was detected only a few times. The chain combines TRBV29-1 with TRBJ2-1; weak D call: TRBD2 (5 bases). The germline gives CDR1 SQVTM, CDR2 ANQGSEA. V gave up 1 base and J gave up 3 bases, with 10 bases separating them. The CDR3 covers 14 residues. The CDR3: CSVEVPGNYNEQFF. Here the CDR3 DNA reads TGCAGCGTTGAAGTTCCCGGGAACTACAATGAGCAGTTCTTC.

This clonotype was counted at least ten times. V is TRBV6-6 and J is TRBJ2-5, with 13 bases matching TRBD2. The germline CDR1 and CDR2 sequences are MNHNY and SVGAGI (reference sequence). V lost 10 bases to trimming and J lost 4 bases; unmatched junction nucleotides: 6. This CDR3 is 14 amino acids long. The CDR3 spells CATAGLAGLETQYF. DNA of the CDR3: TGTGCCACCGCGGGACTAGCGGGGTTAGAGACCCAGTACTTC.

This clonotype was counted many times. The rearrangement links TRBV7-6 to TRBJ2-1; D not certain. Germline V gene data show CDR1 as SGHVS and CDR2 as FNYEAQ. V was shortened by 7 bases and J by 4 bases, with 8 bases between the two germline ends. This CDR3 region has 12 residues. The CDR3 reads CASTGDYNEQFF. For the CDR3, the DNA is TGTGCCAGCACTGGGGATTACAATGAGCAGTTCTTC.

In its sample, this clonotype was seen many times. The V and J genes are TRBV28 and TRBJ2-5, with TRBD1 matching over 9 bases. The germline CDR1 and CDR2 sequences are MDHEN and SYDVKM. This CDR3 contains 16 residues. V was pared by 2 bases and J by 5 bases, with 9 bases of the junction left unmatched. CDR3 sequence (DNA): TGTGCCAGCAGTTTAGAGCCGGGACAGGGATTGGAGACCCAGTACTTC. It encodes CASSLEPGQGLETQYF.

There are a few counts of this clonotype. This chain uses TRBV12-3 or TRBV12-4 with TRBJ2-2; D is perhaps TRBD1 or TRBD2 (5 bases each). V was trimmed by 6 bases and J by 0 bases, leaving 17 bases between them. The CDR3 loop spans 17 amino acids. CDR3 loop: CASRDGTGMSNTGELFF. The CDR3 DNA reads TGTGCCAGCAGAGACGGGACGGGGATGTCGAACACCGGGGAGCTGTTTTTT.

This clonotype was observed many times. This sequence joins TRBV27 and TRBJ2-5; 7 nucleotides align to TRBD1. The germline CDR1 and CDR2 sequences are MNHEY and SMNVEV (reference sequence). The V and J ends lost 3 bases and 5 bases, in that order; junction bases with no gene match: 12. The CDR3 covers 16 residues. The CDR3 loop reads CASSLFPGTVGETQYF. The CDR3 bases are TGTGCCAGCAGTTTGTTCCCCGGGACAGTTGGGGAGACCCAGTACTTC.

This clonotype was recorded many times. V is TRBV6-2 or TRBV6-3 and J is TRBJ2-1; the match to TRBD1 covers 7 bases. This CDR3 is built from 15 residues. Looked up from germline, CDR1 is MNHEY and CDR2 is SVGEGT. The V gene end was trimmed by 6 bases and the J gene end by 3 bases; junction bases not matched to a gene: 8. The CDR3 spells CASSLTGNNYNEQFF. CDR3 bases: TGTGCCAGCAGCCTGACAGGGAACAACTACAATGAGCAGTTCTTC.

The sample holds a few counts of this clonotype. V is TRBV7-3 and J is TRBJ1-1; possibly TRBD1 for D (5 bases). This CDR3 comprises 12 residues. Germline V lookup: CDR1 SGHTA, CDR2 FQGTGA. V was pared by 5 bases and J by 1 base, with 5 bases between. CDR3 amino acids: CASSDRNTEAFF. The CDR3 nucleotides read TGTGCCAGCAGCGACAGGAACACTGAAGCTTTCTTT.

This clonotype was counted between two and nine times. V and J are TRBV27 and TRBJ2-1, with D possibly called TRBD1 or TRBD2 (6 bases each). The V gene lost 2 bases and the J gene lost 13 bases, with 12 bases spanning the gap. The germline V gene has CDR1 MNHEY and CDR2 SMNVEV (reference sequence). There are 12 residues in the CDR3. The CDR3 DNA sequence: TGTGCCAGCAGTTTAAAGGGGGGCTTACAGTTCTTC. Translating gives CASSLKGGLQFF.

There are a few counts of this clonotype. The chain is built from TRBV5-6 and TRBJ1-1; 9 nucleotides agree with TRBD1. V was pared by 4 bases and J by 0 bases, with 4 bases of the junction left unmatched. The CDR3 spans 15 residues. CDR1 is SGHDT, CDR2 YYEEEE, per germline. The CDR3 nucleotides read TGTGCCAGCAGCCCGCGGACAGGGGTGAACACTGAAGCTTTCTTT. Translation gives CASSPRTGVNTEAFF.